This is a list of T cell receptor beta chains from one sample in a study of T cell changes during pregnancy in multiple sclerosis. Assay used: immunoSEQ multiplex PCR; TCRdb lists only in-frame clones, some missing. The sample consists of approximately 90,000 clones, roughly 90% of them appearing once. The sample was peripheral blood, taken in the first trimester of pregnancy. All receptors derive from a female donor with multiple sclerosis, enrolled in a pregnancy study. The CDR3 runs from the conserved cysteine through the conserved F or W. The D gene is left open where the match is weak. The size entry is marked missing in some rows and otherwise reads once, few, many or a size class.

V gene	J gene	clone size	D gene	CDR3 protein	CDR3 DNA
TRBV2	TRBJ1-2	-	TRBD1	CASSEATRTGVPFYGCTF	TGTGCCAGCAGTGAAGCGACGAGGACAGGGGTCCCCTTCTATGGCTGCACCTTC
TRBV11-3	TRBJ1-2	-	TRBD1	CASSVTTGSYYGYTF	TGTGCCAGCAGCGTGACGACAGGGAGCTACTATGGCTACACCTTC
TRBV7-6	TRBJ2-7	-	TRBD2	CASSLEAGGPPEQYF	TGTGCCAGCAGCTTAGAAGCGGGGGGGCCTCCCGAGCAGTACTTC
TRBV13	TRBJ2-4	-	TRBD1	CASRKQGAKNIQYF	TGTGCCAGCAGAAAACAGGGGGCCAAAAACATTCAGTACTTC
TRBV6-5	TRBJ2-1	once	TRBD2	CASSYAQGGGLGEQFF	TGTGCCAGCAGTTACGCCCAGGGCGGGGGGCTCGGTGAGCAGTTCTTC
TRBV5-1	TRBJ2-1	-	-	CASSSWRGKNSYNEQFF	TGCGCCAGCAGCTCTTGGAGAGGAAAGAACTCCTACAATGAGCAGTTCTTC
TRBV9	TRBJ2-1	-	TRBD2	CASSPRLAGGYNEQFF	TGTGCCAGCAGCCCCAGACTAGCGGGAGGGTACAATGAGCAGTTCTTC
TRBV25-1	TRBJ1-1	-	-	CASNGGSRNTEAFF	TGTGCCAGCAATGGGGGGTCCCGGAACACTGAAGCTTTCTTT
TRBV6-5	TRBJ1-3	-	-	CASKLTVSSGNTIYF	TGTGCCAGCAAACTGACAGTCAGCTCTGGAAACACCATATATTTT
TRBV27	TRBJ2-5	-	-	CASRDGGETQYF	TGTGCCAGCAGGGACGGAGGCGAGACCCAGTACTTC
TRBV7-6	TRBJ2-2	-	TRBD1	CASSPRGTSGELFF	TGTGCCAGCAGCCCCAGGGGGACCTCCGGGGAGCTGTTTTTT
TRBV28	TRBJ2-7	-	-	CASSFSRVSYEQYF	TGTGCCAGCAGTTTCTCTCGTGTCTCCTACGAGCAGTACTTC
TRBV7-9	TRBJ1-1	-	-	CASSPLRGYTEAFF	TGTGCCAGCAGCCCCTTGAGAGGATACACTGAAGCTTTCTTT
TRBV10-3	TRBJ2-7	-	TRBD2	CAISVAGGLGQYF	TGTGCCATCAGTGTAGCGGGAGGTTTGGGGCAGTACTTC
TRBV18	TRBJ1-3	-	-	CASSPFTAPGNTIYF	TGTGCCAGCTCACCATTTACAGCCCCTGGAAACACCATATATTTT
TRBV6-5	TRBJ2-7	-	TRBD1	CASTRQGGSYEQYF	TGTGCCAGCACCCGACAGGGGGGGAGTTACGAGCAGTACTTC
TRBV5-5	TRBJ1-5	-	-	CASSVGTPLSNQPQHF	TGTGCCAGCAGCGTCGGGACACCACTTAGCAATCAGCCCCAGCATTTT
TRBV7-2	TRBJ2-3	-	-	CASSLVRRQKHADTQYF	TGTGCCAGCAGCTTAGTCAGAAGACAAAAACACGCAGATACGCAGTATTTT
TRBV7-8	TRBJ2-3	-	TRBD2	CASSLGLAVYTQYF	TGTGCCAGCAGCTTGGGACTAGCGGTCTATACGCAGTATTTT
TRBV7-2	TRBJ2-3	-	TRBD2	CASSSSGGRTDTQYF	TGTGCCAGCAGCTCGAGCGGGGGGCGCACAGATACGCAGTATTTT
TRBV9	TRBJ2-1	-	TRBD2	CASSTAGGHDNEQFF	TGTGCCAGCAGCACCGCGGGGGGGCACGACAATGAGCAGTTCTTC
TRBV5-5	TRBJ1-1	-	-	CASSTRLRGGGTEAFF	TGTGCCAGCAGCACGCGATTACGGGGTGGAGGAACTGAAGCTTTCTTT
TRBV5-1	TRBJ2-3	-	-	CASSLAGFARRRTDTQYF	TGCGCCAGCAGCTTGGCAGGGTTCGCTAGAAGACGCACAGATACGCAGTATTTT
TRBV18	TRBJ2-1	-	TRBD2	CASSPAGLAEYNEQFF	TGTGCCAGCTCCCCCGCGGGACTAGCGGAATACAATGAGCAGTTCTTC
TRBV5-1	TRBJ2-3	-	TRBD2	CASRRGDGTDTQYF	TGCGCCAGCAGGCGGGGGGACGGCACAGATACGCAGTATTTT
TRBV28	TRBJ2-7	-	-	CASSPSGTLYEQYF	TGTGCCAGCAGTCCATCCGGGACTCTATACGAGCAGTACTTC
TRBV19	TRBJ1-1	-	-	CASSITAGGNTEAFF	TGTGCCAGTAGTATAACAGCGGGGGGAAACACTGAAGCTTTCTTT
TRBV6-1	TRBJ2-3	-	TRBD2	CASSGGGTSAPSTDTQYF	TGTGCCAGCAGTGGAGGGGGGACTAGCGCCCCTAGCACAGATACGCAGTATTTT
TRBV18	TRBJ1-5	-	TRBD1	CASSTDRFQPQHF	TGTGCCAGCTCAACGGACAGGTTTCAGCCCCAGCATTTT
TRBV10-3	TRBJ1-1	few	TRBD1	CAITPDRGFTEAFF	TGTGCCATCACCCCGGACAGGGGATTCACTGAAGCTTTCTTT
TRBV7-9	TRBJ1-1	-	-	CASSSQGGGYTEAFF	TGTGCCAGCAGCTCACAGGGCGGTGGATATACTGAAGCTTTCTTT
TRBV5-6	TRBJ2-4	-	-	CASSLGKGDIQYF	TGTGCCAGCAGCTTGGGTAAAGGGGACATTCAGTACTTC
TRBV5-1	TRBJ1-1	-	TRBD1	CASSLGAGGNTEAFF	TGCGCCAGCAGCTTGGGGGCAGGGGGGAACACTGAAGCTTTCTTT
TRBV5-1	TRBJ2-1	-	TRBD1	CASSQYKGQGVSSSIYEQFF	TGCGCCAGCAGCCAGTACAAGGGACAGGGTGTCAGTTCATCGATCTATGAGCAGTTCTTC
TRBV2	TRBJ2-6	-	-	CASSVLPPRDTNSGANVLTF	TGTGCCAGCAGTGTGCTGCCCCCCCGGGACACCAACTCTGGGGCCAACGTCCTGACTTTC
TRBV30	TRBJ1-6	-	-	CAWSLQDSPLHF	TGTGCCTGGAGCCTACAGGATTCACCCCTCCACTTT
TRBV5-1	TRBJ2-2	once	-	CASSSRPTPNTGELFF	TGCGCCAGCAGCTCCCGTCCTACTCCTAACACCGGGGAGCTGTTTTTT
TRBV25-1	TRBJ2-7	-	-	CASSDTGFSSYEQYF	TGTGCCAGCAGCGACACGGGGTTTAGCTCCTACGAGCAGTACTTC
TRBV18	TRBJ1-2	-	-	CASSPAGEGINYGYTF	TGTGCCAGCTCACCGGCAGGGGAGGGTATTAACTATGGCTACACCTTC